The T cell receptor beta chain described here comes from a study of cytomegalovirus exposure and HLA in healthy donors. CDR1 SGHVS and CDR2 FQNEAQ come from the germline V gene. V was clipped by 2 bases and J by 6 bases; unmatched bases: 1. CDR3 length: 14 residues. Primers for the PCR totalled 60 Vbeta and 13 Jbeta. Repertoires were generated with immunoSEQ multiplex PCR, while TCRdb's copy carries only in-frame clones and drops some. The sample lists approximately 72,000 clones; 82% were seen once. Nominally healthy donors were sampled, though unrecorded immune exposures were likely. Sequences were obtained from PBMCs. This chain joins TRBV7-8 and TRBJ2-3; TRBD2 matches at 11 bases. The sequence was collected from a man younger than 35 in good health and CMV-seronegative. For the CDR3, the DNA is TGTGCCAGCAGCTTATCTAGCGGGAGGGATACGCAGTATTTT. Translating gives CASSLSSGRDTQYF.